This passage covers 24 T cell receptor beta chains from one sample sequenced in a study of cytomegalovirus exposure and HLA in healthy donors (dated by TCRdb to the late 2010s). The library relied on the immunoSEQ multiplex PCR assay. For the multiplex PCR, a mixture combining 60 forward primers for TCR Vbeta segments and 13 reverse primers for TCR Jbeta segments was used. TCRdb holds this immuneACCESS table with in-frame rearrangements only. Some clones are missing; in checked studies, unresolved V genes explain under half, and the rest has no known cause. The sample profile shows about 160,000 clones; 84% of them were found once. More than 0.85% of the sample lies in the top ten. The specimen sequenced was PBMCs. These TCRs come from a young man in good health and CMV-seronegative.

This rearrangement joins TRBV6-1 to TRBJ2-7; a weak D match, TRBD1 (6 bases). This CDR3 has 13 amino acids. The V end lost 5 bases, the J end lost 3 bases, and 11 bases lay between the germline ends. The germline gives CDR1 MNHNS, CDR2 SASEGT. CDR3 amino acids: CASSQKGVYEQYF. CDR3 DNA sequence: TGTGCCAGCAGTCAAAAGGGGGTCTACGAGCAGTACTTC.

The chain combines TRBV30 with TRBJ1-4, with TRBD1 as a possible D gene (6 bases). The CDR3 runs 14 residues. Per the germline V gene, CDR1 is GTSNPN and CDR2 is SVGIG (reference sequence). Trimming took off 5 bases at V and 0 bases at J, with 10 bases between the two ends. CDR3 DNA: TGTGCCTGGCGAGACAGGTCAACTAATGAAAAACTGTTTTTT. Its protein product is CAWRDRSTNEKLFF.

The chain is built from TRBV19 and TRBJ2-1, with D uncertain. This CDR3 has 11 amino acids. V lost 6 bases and J lost 14, with 14 bases in between. Germline V lookup: CDR1 LNHDA, CDR2 SQIVND (reference sequence). The CDR3 is CASSLGQKEFF. CDR3 sequence (DNA): TGTGCCAGTAGCCTCGGTCAAAAAGAGTTCTTC.

Only one count was recorded for this clone. The genes are TRBV7-9 and TRBJ2-7; 7 bases fit TRBD1. CDR3 length: 15 residues. Germline V gene lookup returns CDR1 SEHNR and CDR2 FQNEAQ (reference sequence). V gave up 3 bases and J gave up 3 bases; unmatched junction bases: 8. The CDR3 DNA is TGTGCCAGCAGCTTTCGACAGGGCCTCGTCTACGAGCAGTACTTC. It codes for CASSFRQGLVYEQYF.

The chain recombines TRBV6-5 with TRBJ2-7; the D gene is possibly TRBD2 (6 bases). Trimming removed 0 bases at V and 3 bases at J, with 12 bases between. This CDR3 comprises 15 residues. Germline loops: CDR1 MNHEY, CDR2 SVGAGI. The CDR3 bases are TGTGCCAGCAGTTACTCGGGGGGAAAGGGCTACGAGCAGTACTTC. Protein: CASSYSGGKGYEQYF.

This sequence joins TRBV5-4 and TRBJ1-2; D is uncertain. CDR1 and CDR2 (germline): SGHNT, YYREEE (reference sequence). This CDR3 comprises 13 residues. Deletions cut 1 base from V and 7 bases from J, with 11 bases between. CDR3 bases: TGTGCCAGCAGCTTGATTGGCAGGATTGGCTACACCTTC. It is translated as CASSLIGRIGYTF.

The gene calls are TRBV30 and TRBJ2-1; 11 bases agree with TRBD1. The CDR3 totals 14 residues. V lost 3 bases, J lost 8 bases, and 6 bases stayed unmatched. CDR1 GTSNPN and CDR2 SVGIG come from the germline V gene (reference sequence). The CDR3 reads CAWRHLGQGDEQFF. CDR3 nucleotides: TGTGCCTGGAGACACTTGGGACAGGGGGATGAGCAGTTCTTC.

The CDR3 sequence: CASSQDAGVTDTQYF. DNA of the CDR3: TGCGCCAGCAGCCAAGATGCGGGAGTCACAGATACGCAGTATTTT. The chain recombines TRBV4-3 with TRBJ2-3, with 7 bases lining up with TRBD2. Germline trimming cut 0 bases from V and 2 bases from J; bases unmatched to any gene: 2. Germline V gene data show CDR1 as LGHNA and CDR2 as YSLEER. The CDR3 consists of 15 residues.

This clone was counted a single time. This chain uses TRBV14 with TRBJ1-1; a weak D match, TRBD1 (5 bases). This CDR3 contains 15 residues. Trimming took 1 base from V and 4 from J, leaving 13 bases between them. Germline V CDR1 and CDR2: SGHDN, FVKESK. CDR3 region: CASSQGAGWVTEAFF. The CDR3 DNA follows: TGTGCCAGCAGCCAAGGGGCAGGGTGGGTCACTGAAGCTTTCTTT.

This clone was counted between two and nine times. V usage is TRBV6-1 and J usage is TRBJ1-1, with a possible D match to TRBD1 (5 bases). Trimming removed 0 bases from V and 1 base from J, with 9 bases in between. Germline-derived CDR1 and CDR2 are MNHNS and SASEGT. The CDR3 runs to 15 residues. CDR3 in amino acids: CASSEAAGGNTEAFF. The CDR3 DNA reads as TGTGCCAGCAGTGAAGCCGCGGGGGGGAACACTGAAGCTTTCTTT.

The chain employs TRBV6-5 and TRBJ1-3; a weak D match, TRBD1 (6 bases). The CDR3 is 13 amino acids. V lost 5 bases and J lost 3, with 8 bases in between. Germline V gene lookup returns CDR1 MNHEY and CDR2 SVGAGI. The CDR3 loop is CASSPGDGNTIYF. The CDR3 DNA reads as TGTGCCAGCAGTCCAGGGGATGGAAACACCATATATTTT.

This chain links TRBV2 with TRBJ2-6; 12 nucleotides line up with TRBD1. CDR3 length: 17 amino acids. Germline V lookup: CDR1 SNHLY, CDR2 FYNNEI. Trimming took 9 bases from V and 4 from J; bases not matched to a gene: 10. The CDR3 region is CASTPGQGAPGANVLTF. The CDR3 DNA is TGTGCCAGTACTCCGGGACAGGGGGCGCCAGGGGCCAACGTCCTGACTTTC.

This chain connects TRBV2 to TRBJ2-7; D call uncertain. Trimming shortened V by 6 bases and J by 3 bases, and 9 bases separated the two germline ends. Germline V CDR1 and CDR2: SNHLY, FYNNEI. The length of the CDR3 is 12 residues. The CDR3 nucleotides read TGTGCCAGCAGCCCACCGAGCTACGAGCAGTACTTC. It translates to CASSPPSYEQYF.

The CDR3: CASSQVRGYNPYEQYF. DNA for the CDR3: TGTGCCAGCAGCCAAGTACGGGGTTATAATCCCTACGAGCAGTACTTC. This sequence joins TRBV4-2 and TRBJ2-7; D perhaps matches TRBD2 (5 bases). CDR1 is LGHNA and CDR2 is YNFKEQ in the germline V gene. This CDR3 region has 16 residues. V gave up 1 base and J gave up 2 bases, with 15 bases separating them.

The chain combines TRBV9 with TRBJ2-5; 7 bases match TRBD2. The germline V gene encodes CDR1 SGDLS and CDR2 YYNGEE. The CDR3 has 17 amino acids. V lost 0 bases, J lost 3 bases, and 11 bases stayed unmatched. CDR3 nucleotide sequence: TGTGCCAGCAGCGTAGGTCTAGCGGCAATCGGGGAAGAGACCCAGTACTTC. Translation gives CASSVGLAAIGEETQYF.

The chain has TRBV28 and TRBJ1-6; possible D gene TRBD1, 5 bases. Looked up from germline, CDR1 is MDHEN and CDR2 is SYDVKM. The CDR3 runs 14 residues. The V end was cut by 4 bases, the J end by 10 bases, with 14 bases between. The CDR3 nucleotides are TGTGCCAGCAGTTCCCGTGTTGGGGGGTCACCCCTCCACTTT. Translated, it gives CASSSRVGGSPLHF.

The chain has TRBV18 and TRBJ2-5; TRBD1 matches 7 bases. This CDR3 comprises 14 residues. Germline V gene lookup returns CDR1 KGHSH and CDR2 LQKENI. Losses at the gene ends were 4 bases for V and 1 base for J; bases not matched to a gene: 3. CDR3 loop: CASSRRDSQETQYF. As DNA, the CDR3 is TGTGCCAGCTCACGCCGGGACAGCCAAGAGACCCAGTACTTC. The full variable domain, in which reference TRBV18 and TRBJ2-5 provide the parts outside the CDR3, is NAGVMQNPRHLVRRRGQEARLRCSPMKGHSHVYWYRQLPEEGLKFMVYLQKENIIDESGMPKERFSAEFPKEGPSILRIQQVVRGDSAAYFCASSRRDSQETQYFGPGTRLLVL.

The chain couples TRBV4-2 to TRBJ2-7; a weak D match, TRBD2 (6 bases). In germline, CDR1 is LGHNA, CDR2 YNFKEQ. There are 17 residues in the CDR3. V lost 4 bases and J 0 bases, leaving 19 bases between the germline ends. The CDR3 region is CASSPRLGAGSSYEQYF. The CDR3, as DNA: TGTGCCAGCAGCCCGCGCCTAGGGGCGGGAAGCTCCTACGAGCAGTACTTC.

The chain couples TRBV10-3 to TRBJ1-1, with D possibly matching TRBD1 (5 bases). Germline values: CDR1 ENHRY, CDR2 SYGVKD. V shed 1 base and J shed 4 bases, with 7 bases lying between them. The CDR3 runs to 13 residues. CDR3 sequence reads: CAISELGGTEAFF. Here the CDR3 DNA reads TGTGCCATCAGTGAGTTGGGGGGCACTGAAGCTTTCTTT.

This sequence joins TRBV4-3 and TRBJ2-2; 10 bases match TRBD1. V shed 2 bases and J 4 bases; nucleotides not matched to a gene: 7. The V gene's germline CDR1 is LGHNA and CDR2 YSLEER. The length of the CDR3 is 17 residues. The CDR3 loop reads CASSQSGTGASTGELFF. The CDR3 coding sequence is TGCGCCAGCAGCCAATCCGGGACAGGGGCTAGCACCGGGGAGCTGTTTTTT.

V is TRBV18 and J is TRBJ2-5; 8 nucleotides align to TRBD2. From germline, CDR1 is KGHSH and CDR2 LQKENI. V trimming: 6 bases; J trimming: 4 bases; junction bases outside the gene matches: 13. This CDR3 spans 16 amino acids. DNA of the CDR3: TGTGCCAGCTCTCCGATCGGAATAGCGGGAACAGAGACCCAGTACTTC. Translated, it gives CASSPIGIAGTETQYF. Drawing the rest from reference TRBV18 and TRBJ2-5, the complete variable domain is NAGVMQNPRHLVRRRGQEARLRCSPMKGHSHVYWYRQLPEEGLKFMVYLQKENIIDESGMPKERFSAEFPKEGPSILRIQQVVRGDSAAYFCASSPIGIAGTETQYFGPGTRLLVL.

The chain combines TRBV6-1 with TRBJ1-2; D is unresolved. The CDR3 sequence is 14 residues long. Germline CDR1 is MNHNS and CDR2 is SASEGT. Trimming took off 4 bases at V and 4 bases at J, with 13 bases between the two ends. The CDR3 DNA sequence: TGTGCCAGCAGTGCTAACCGGGAGCCCTATGGCTACACCTTC. Amino acids: CASSANREPYGYTF.

V gene TRBV9 combines with J gene TRBJ2-1, with TRBD2 as a possible D gene (6 bases). Germline V gene sequence: CDR1 SGDLS, CDR2 YYNGEE. Between the trimmed V and J ends, which lost 2 bases and 1 base, there was a span of 10 bases. The CDR3 covers 15 residues. CDR3 coding DNA: TGTGCCAGCAGCGTGGGGGGAAAGTCCTACAATGAGCAGTTCTTC. It codes for CASSVGGKSYNEQFF.

The chain has TRBV12-5 and TRBJ2-5; 8 bases map to TRBD2. Trimming cost V 5 bases and J 11 bases; bases outside gene matches: 10. The CDR3 is 13 amino acids. The germline V gene has CDR1 LGHNT and CDR2 FRNRAP. The CDR3 DNA follows: TGTGCTAGTGGTCCGGGAGGGCTAAGGGAGCAGTACTTC. Protein product: CASGPGGLREQYF.